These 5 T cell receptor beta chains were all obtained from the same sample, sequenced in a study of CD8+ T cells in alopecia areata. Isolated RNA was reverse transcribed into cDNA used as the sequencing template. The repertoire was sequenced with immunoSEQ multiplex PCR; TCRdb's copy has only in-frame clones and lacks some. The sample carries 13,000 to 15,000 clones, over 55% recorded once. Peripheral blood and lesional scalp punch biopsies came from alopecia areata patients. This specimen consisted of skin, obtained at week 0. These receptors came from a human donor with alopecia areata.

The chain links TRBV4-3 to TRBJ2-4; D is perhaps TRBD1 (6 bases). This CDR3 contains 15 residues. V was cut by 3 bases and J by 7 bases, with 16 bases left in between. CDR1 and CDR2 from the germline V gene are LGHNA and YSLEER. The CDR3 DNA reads TGCGCCAGCAGCCACCCCCTCCGACAGGATAACATTCAGTACTTC. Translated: CASSHPLRQDNIQYF.

In DNA form, the CDR3 reads TGTGCCAGCAGCCACTCTCCGGGACAGGGTCCCAGCTCCTATAATTCACCCCTCCACTTT. It encodes CASSHSPGQGPSSYNSPLHF. This sequence joins TRBV5-5 and TRBJ1-6; 9 bases match TRBD1. Looked up from germline, CDR1 is SGHKS and CDR2 is YYEKEE (reference sequence). This CDR3 has 20 amino acids. J lost 0 bases, V lost 4 bases, and 14 bases had no gene match.

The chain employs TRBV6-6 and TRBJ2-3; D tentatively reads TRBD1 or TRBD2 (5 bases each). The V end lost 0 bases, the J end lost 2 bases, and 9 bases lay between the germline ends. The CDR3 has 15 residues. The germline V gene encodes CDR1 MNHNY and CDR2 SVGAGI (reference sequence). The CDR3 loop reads CASSYSSGTTDTQYF. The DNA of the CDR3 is TGTGCCAGCAGTTACTCTTCGGGGACCACAGATACGCAGTATTTT.

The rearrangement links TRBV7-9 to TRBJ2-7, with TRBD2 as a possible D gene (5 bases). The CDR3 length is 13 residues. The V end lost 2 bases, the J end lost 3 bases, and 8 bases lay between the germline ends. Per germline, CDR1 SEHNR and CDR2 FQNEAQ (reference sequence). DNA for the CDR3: TGTGCCAGCAGCTTAAATGAGGGCTACGAGCAGTACTTC. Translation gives CASSLNEGYEQYF.

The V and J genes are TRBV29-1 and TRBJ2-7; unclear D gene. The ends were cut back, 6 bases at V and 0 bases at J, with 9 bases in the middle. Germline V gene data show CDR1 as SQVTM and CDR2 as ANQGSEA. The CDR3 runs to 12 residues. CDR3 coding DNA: TGCAGCGTCCGGTCTAGCTCCTACGAGCAGTACTTC. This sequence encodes CSVRSSSYEQYF.